A single sample is the source of the 9 T cell receptor beta chains below, sequenced in a study of response to subunit inactivated influenza vaccine. TCRdb called the RT-PCR reads again in MiXCR, with one record for every CDR3 protein. The sample has 450,000 to 600,000 distinct CDR3 sequences; about 7.2% are singletons. The input for sequencing was PBMCs from blood, taken about 23 months after vaccination. Source of these receptors: a man between 50 and 75 years old who received an inactivated influenza vaccine.

This clonotype was picked up many times. V usage is TRBV5-8 and J usage is TRBJ1-2; D not certain. V shed 2 bases and J shed 4 bases, with 3 bases lying between them. There are 11 residues in the CDR3. Germline V gene sequence: CDR1 SGHTS, CDR2 YDEGEE. The CDR3 here is CASSFLYGYTF. DNA of the CDR3: TGTGCCAGCAGCTTCCTCTATGGCTACACCTTC. Together with reference TRBV5-8 and TRBJ1-2, the CDR3 gives the full variable domain: EAGVTQSPTHLIKTRGQQATLRCSPISGHTSVYWYQQALGLGLQFLLWYDEGEERNRGNFPPRFSGRQFPNYSSELNVNALELEDSALYLCASSFLYGYTFGSGTRLTVV.

The sample holds many counts of this clonotype. The chain combines TRBV28 with TRBJ2-1; unclear D gene. This CDR3 comprises 12 residues. V lost 5 bases and J lost 3, with 5 bases in between. CDR1 is MDHEN and CDR2 is SYDVKM in the germline V gene. The CDR3 coding sequence is TGTGCCAGCAGTCCGATCTACAATGAGCAGTTCTTC. Protein sequence: CASSPIYNEQFF.

This clonotype was found a few times. The J gene is TRBJ2-3, the V gene TRBV14; 8 bases align to TRBD1. The CDR3 is made up of 16 amino acids. Germline V lookup: CDR1 SGHDN, CDR2 FVKESK. Trimming cost V 2 bases and J 4 bases; bases outside gene matches: 8. CDR3 in amino acids: CASSQRTGRLADTQYF. CDR3 DNA: TGTGCCAGCAGCCAAAGGACAGGGCGGTTGGCAGATACGCAGTATTTT.

The rearrangement uses TRBV5-1 and TRBJ1-3, with 8 bases aligning to TRBD1. V gave up 4 bases and J gave up 2 bases; unmatched junction bases: 8. This CDR3 region has 16 residues. CDR1 and CDR2 from the germline V gene are SGHRS and YFSETQ. The CDR3 sequence: CASSMTGAGTGNTIYF. DNA of the CDR3: TGCGCCAGCAGCATGACAGGGGCTGGGACTGGAAACACCATATATTTT.

This clonotype was recorded many times. V gene TRBV7-9 combines with J gene TRBJ1-2; TRBD1 matches 8 bases. The germline V gene has CDR1 SEHNR and CDR2 FQNEAQ (reference sequence). The CDR3 contains 13 residues. V shed 5 bases and J 6 bases; nucleotides not matched to a gene: 5. In nucleotides, the CDR3 is TGTGCCAGCAGCCCGACAGGGGTGCATGGCTACACCTTC. This codes for CASSPTGVHGYTF.

The table lists this clonotype with many counts. The chain employs TRBV29-1 and TRBJ2-7, with 12 bases that match TRBD2. The CDR3 extends over 13 amino acids. Trimming cost V 7 bases and J 6 bases; bases outside gene matches: 7. Germline CDR1 is SQVTM and CDR2 is ANQGSEA. In nucleotides, the CDR3 is TGCAGCGGTATACTAGCGGGAGGCTCCGAGCAGTACTTC. The encoded protein is CSGILAGGSEQYF.

V is TRBV28 and J is TRBJ2-7, with D hard to call. This CDR3 has 13 residues. Trimming removed 1 base at V and 1 base at J, with 5 bases between. CDR1 MDHEN and CDR2 SYDVKM come from the germline V gene. The CDR3 DNA reads as TGTGCCAGCAGTTTATATAATTCCTACGAGCAGTACTTC. Translation gives CASSLYNSYEQYF.

This clonotype was recorded a few times. This rearrangement joins TRBV6-2 or TRBV6-3 to TRBJ1-5, with 7 bases lining up with TRBD1. The CDR3 covers 15 residues. Trimming at V came to 7 bases and at J to 1 base, leaving 7 bases not matched to a gene. The germline CDR1 and CDR2 sequences are MNHEY and SVGEGT. The CDR3 loop is CASNPGQWSNQPQHF. In DNA, the CDR3 is TGTGCCAGCAATCCGGGACAGTGGAGCAATCAGCCCCAGCATTTT.

This chain links TRBV3-1 with TRBJ2-7; 7 nucleotides align to TRBD2. Trimming removed 4 bases from V and 6 bases from J; junction bases left unmatched: 6. The CDR3 spans 13 residues. Germline V lookup: CDR1 LGHDT, CDR2 YNNKEL (reference sequence). The CDR3 spells CASSRTSSTEQYF. In DNA form, the CDR3 reads TGTGCCAGCAGCCGGACTAGTTCAACCGAGCAGTACTTC.